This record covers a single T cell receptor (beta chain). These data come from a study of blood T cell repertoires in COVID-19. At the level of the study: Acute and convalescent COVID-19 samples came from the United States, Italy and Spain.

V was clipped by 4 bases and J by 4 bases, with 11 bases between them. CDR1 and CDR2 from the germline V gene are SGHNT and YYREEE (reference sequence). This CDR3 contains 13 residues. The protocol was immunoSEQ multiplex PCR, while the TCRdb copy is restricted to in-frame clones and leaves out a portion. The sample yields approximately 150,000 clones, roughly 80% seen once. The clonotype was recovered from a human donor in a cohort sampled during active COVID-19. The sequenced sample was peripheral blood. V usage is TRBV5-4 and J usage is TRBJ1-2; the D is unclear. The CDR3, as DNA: TGTGCCAGCAGCAGCACAGAGAGCTATGGCTACACCTTC. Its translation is CASSSTESYGYTF.